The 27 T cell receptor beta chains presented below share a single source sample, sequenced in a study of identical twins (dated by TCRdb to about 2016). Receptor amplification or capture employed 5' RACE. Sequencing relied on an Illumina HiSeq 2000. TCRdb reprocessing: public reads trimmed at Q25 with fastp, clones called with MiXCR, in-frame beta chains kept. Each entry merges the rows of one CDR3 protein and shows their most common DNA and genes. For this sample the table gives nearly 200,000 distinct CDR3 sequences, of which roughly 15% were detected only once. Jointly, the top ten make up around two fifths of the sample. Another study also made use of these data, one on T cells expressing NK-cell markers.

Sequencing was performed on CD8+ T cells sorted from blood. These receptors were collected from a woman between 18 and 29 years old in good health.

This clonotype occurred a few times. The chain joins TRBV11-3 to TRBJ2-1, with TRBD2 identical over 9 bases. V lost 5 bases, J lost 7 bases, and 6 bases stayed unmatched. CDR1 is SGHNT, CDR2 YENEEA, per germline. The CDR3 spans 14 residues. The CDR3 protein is CASSEGLALNEQFF. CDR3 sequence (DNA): TGTGCCAGCAGCGAGGGACTAGCCCTGAATGAGCAGTTCTTC. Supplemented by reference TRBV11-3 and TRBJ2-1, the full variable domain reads EAGVVQSPRYKIIEKKQPVAFWCNPISGHNTLYWYLQNLGQGPELLIRYENEEAVDDSQLPKDRFSAERLKGVDSTLKIQPAELGDSAVYLCASSEGLALNEQFFGPGTRLTVL.

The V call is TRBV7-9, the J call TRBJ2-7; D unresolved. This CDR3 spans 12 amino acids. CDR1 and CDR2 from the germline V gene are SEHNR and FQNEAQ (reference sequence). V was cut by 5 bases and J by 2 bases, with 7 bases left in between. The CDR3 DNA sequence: TGTGCCAGCAGCCTAAGACCCTACGAGCAGTACTTC. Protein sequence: CASSLRPYEQYF.

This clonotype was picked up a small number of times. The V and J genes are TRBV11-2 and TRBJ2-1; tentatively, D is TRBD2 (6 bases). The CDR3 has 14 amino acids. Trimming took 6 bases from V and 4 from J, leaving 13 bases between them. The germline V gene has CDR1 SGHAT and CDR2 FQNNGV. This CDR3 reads CASRPRDSYNEQFF. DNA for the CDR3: TGTGCCAGCAGGCCCCGGGACTCTTACAATGAGCAGTTCTTC.

In nucleotides, the CDR3 is TGTGCCAGCAGCTTCTTGTGGCCGGGGGTGGAAAACGGGGAGCTGTTTTTT. Protein sequence: CASSFLWPGVENGELFF. The chain recombines TRBV7-9 with TRBJ2-2; D might be TRBD2 (6 bases). V gave up 3 bases and J gave up 7 bases, with 21 bases separating them. Germline V lookup: CDR1 SEHNR, CDR2 FQNEAQ (reference sequence). This CDR3 is 17 amino acids long.

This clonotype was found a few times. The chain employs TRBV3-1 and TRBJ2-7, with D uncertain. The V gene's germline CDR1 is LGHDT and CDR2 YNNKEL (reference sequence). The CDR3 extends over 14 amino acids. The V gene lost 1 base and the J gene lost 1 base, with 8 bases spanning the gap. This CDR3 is CASSQVLTSYEQYF. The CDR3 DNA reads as TGTGCCAGCAGCCAAGTTCTTACGTCCTACGAGCAGTACTTC.

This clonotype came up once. The CDR3 nucleotides are TGTGCCAGCAGCCCAGACAGAACGTTGAGGAATGAGCAGTTCTTC. Protein product: CASSPDRTLRNEQFF. The chain uses TRBV7-8 and TRBJ2-1; D possibly corresponds to TRBD1 (5 bases). Trimming stripped 5 bases from V and 7 bases from J, with 18 bases between. The CDR3 contains 15 residues. The germline gives CDR1 SGHVS, CDR2 FQNEAQ.

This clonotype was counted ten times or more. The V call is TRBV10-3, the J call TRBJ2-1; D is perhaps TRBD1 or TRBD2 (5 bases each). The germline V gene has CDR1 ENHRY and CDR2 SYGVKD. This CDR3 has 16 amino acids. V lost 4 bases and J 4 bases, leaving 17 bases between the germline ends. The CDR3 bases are TGTGCCATCAGTGCTCTAAGGGGCGGGCCGTACAATGAGCAGTTCTTC. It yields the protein CAISALRGGPYNEQFF.

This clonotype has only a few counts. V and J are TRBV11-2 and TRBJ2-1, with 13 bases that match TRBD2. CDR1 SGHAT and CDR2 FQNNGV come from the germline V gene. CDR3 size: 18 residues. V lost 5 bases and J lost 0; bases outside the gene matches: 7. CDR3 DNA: TGTGCCAGCAGCCCCGGGACTAGCGGGGATAGCTCCTACAATGAGCAGTTCTTC. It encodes CASSPGTSGDSSYNEQFF.

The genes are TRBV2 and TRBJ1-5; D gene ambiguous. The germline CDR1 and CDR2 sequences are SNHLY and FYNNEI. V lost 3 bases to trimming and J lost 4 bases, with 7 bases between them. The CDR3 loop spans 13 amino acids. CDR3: CASSDGKNQPQHF. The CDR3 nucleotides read TGTGCCAGCAGTGATGGCAAAAATCAGCCCCAGCATTTT. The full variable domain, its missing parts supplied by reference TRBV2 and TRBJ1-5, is EPEVTQTPSHQVTQMGQEVILRCVPISNHLYFYWYRQILGQKVEFLVSFYNNEISEKSEIFDDQFSVERPDGSNFTLKIRSTKLEDSAMYFCASSDGKNQPQHFGDGTRLSIL.

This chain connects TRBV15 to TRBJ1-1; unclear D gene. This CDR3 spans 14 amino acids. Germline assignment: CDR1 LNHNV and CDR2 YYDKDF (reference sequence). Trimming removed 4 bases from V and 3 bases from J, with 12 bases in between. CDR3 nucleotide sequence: TGTGCCACCAGCACCCTCGGCCGAGACACTGAAGCTTTCTTT. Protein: CATSTLGRDTEAFF.

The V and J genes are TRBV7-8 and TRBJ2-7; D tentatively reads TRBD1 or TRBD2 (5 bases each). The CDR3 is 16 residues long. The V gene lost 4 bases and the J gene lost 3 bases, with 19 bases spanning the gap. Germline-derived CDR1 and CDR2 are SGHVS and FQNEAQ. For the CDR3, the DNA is TGTGCCAGCAGCTCCGATGGGACCCTGGGTCTCTACGAGCAGTACTTC. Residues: CASSSDGTLGLYEQYF. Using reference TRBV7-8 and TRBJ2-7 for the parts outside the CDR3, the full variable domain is GAGVSQSPRYKVAKRGQDVALRCDPISGHVSLFWYQQALGQGPEFLTYFQNEAQLDKSGLPSDRFFAERPEGSVSTLKIQRTQQEDSAVYLCASSSDGTLGLYEQYFGPGTRLTVT.

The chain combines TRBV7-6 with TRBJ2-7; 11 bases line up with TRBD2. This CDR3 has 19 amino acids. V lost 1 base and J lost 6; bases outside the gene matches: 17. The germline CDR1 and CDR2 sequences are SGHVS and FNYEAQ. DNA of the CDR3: TGTGCCAGCAGCTTAGGGGCCATAGCGGGAGGGCCAGAAGGGAGCGAGCAGTACTTC. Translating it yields CASSLGAIAGGPEGSEQYF.

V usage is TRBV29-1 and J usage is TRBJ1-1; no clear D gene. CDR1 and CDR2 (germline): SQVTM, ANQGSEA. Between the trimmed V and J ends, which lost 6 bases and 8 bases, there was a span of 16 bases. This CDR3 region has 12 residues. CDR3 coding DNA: TGCAGCGTGGTAATGGACGGCCCGGAAGCTTTCTTT. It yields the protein CSVVMDGPEAFF.

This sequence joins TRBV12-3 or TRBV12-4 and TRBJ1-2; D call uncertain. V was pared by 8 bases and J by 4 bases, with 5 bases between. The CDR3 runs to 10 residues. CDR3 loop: CASGSYGYTF. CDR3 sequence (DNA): TGTGCCAGCGGATCCTATGGCTACACCTTC.

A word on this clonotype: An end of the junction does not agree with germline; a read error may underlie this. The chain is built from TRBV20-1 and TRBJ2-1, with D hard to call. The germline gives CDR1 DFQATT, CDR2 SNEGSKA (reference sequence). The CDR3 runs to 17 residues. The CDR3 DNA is TGCTGTGCTAGAGACGGCGGACGGCGAACCATCCACAATGAGCAGTTCTTC. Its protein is CCARDGGRRTIHNEQFF.

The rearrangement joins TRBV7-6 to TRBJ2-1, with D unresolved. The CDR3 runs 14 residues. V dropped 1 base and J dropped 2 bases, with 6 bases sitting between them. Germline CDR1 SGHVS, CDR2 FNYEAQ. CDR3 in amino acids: CASSLGTTYNEQFF. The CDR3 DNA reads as TGTGCCAGCAGCTTAGGTACAACCTACAATGAGCAGTTCTTC.

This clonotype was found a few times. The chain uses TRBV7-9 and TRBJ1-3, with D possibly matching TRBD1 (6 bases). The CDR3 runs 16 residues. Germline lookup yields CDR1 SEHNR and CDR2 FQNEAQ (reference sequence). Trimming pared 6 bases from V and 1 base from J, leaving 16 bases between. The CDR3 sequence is CASSHTTGSSGNTIYF. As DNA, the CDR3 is TGTGCCAGCAGTCACACTACAGGGTCTTCTGGAAACACCATATATTTT.

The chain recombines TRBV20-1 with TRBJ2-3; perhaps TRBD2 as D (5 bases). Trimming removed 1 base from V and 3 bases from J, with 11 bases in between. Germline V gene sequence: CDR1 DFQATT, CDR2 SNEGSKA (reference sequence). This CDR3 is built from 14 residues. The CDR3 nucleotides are TGCAGTGCTAGAGGGGGAGATGGGACAGATACGCAGTATTTT. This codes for CSARGGDGTDTQYF.

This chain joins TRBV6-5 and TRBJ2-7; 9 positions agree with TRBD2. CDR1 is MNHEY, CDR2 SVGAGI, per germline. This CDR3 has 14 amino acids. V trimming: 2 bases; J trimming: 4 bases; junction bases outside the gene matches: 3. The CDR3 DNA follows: TGTGCCAGCAGTTACAGCGGGGGGCCATACGAGCAGTACTTC. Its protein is CASSYSGGPYEQYF.

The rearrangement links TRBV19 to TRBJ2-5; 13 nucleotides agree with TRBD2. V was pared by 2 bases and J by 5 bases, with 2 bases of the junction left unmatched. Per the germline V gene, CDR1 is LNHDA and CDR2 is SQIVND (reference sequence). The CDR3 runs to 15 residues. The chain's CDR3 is CASSIRLAGGETQYF. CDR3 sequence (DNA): TGTGCCAGTAGTATAAGACTAGCGGGAGGTGAGACCCAGTACTTC.

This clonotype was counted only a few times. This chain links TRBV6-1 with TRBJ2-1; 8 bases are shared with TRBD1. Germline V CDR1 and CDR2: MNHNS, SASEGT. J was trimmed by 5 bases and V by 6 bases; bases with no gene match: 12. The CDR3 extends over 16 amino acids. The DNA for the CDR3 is TGTGCCAGCAGCCGACAGGGGCCGGCTAGGGACAATGAGCAGTTCTTC. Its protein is CASSRQGPARDNEQFF.

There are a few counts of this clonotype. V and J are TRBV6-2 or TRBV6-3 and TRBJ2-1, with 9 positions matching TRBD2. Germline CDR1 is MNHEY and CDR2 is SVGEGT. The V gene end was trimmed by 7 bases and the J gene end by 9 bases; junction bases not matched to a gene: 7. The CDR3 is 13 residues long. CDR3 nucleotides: TGTGCCAGCACTCCCCGGCGGGAGGGTGAGCAGTTCTTC. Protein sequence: CASTPRREGEQFF.

In nucleotides, the CDR3 is TGTGCCAGCAGCGTAGGAAGAACTATGAACACTGAAGCTTTCTTT. Translation: CASSVGRTMNTEAFF. V and J are TRBV9 and TRBJ1-1, with D hard to call. Germline V gene sequence: CDR1 SGDLS, CDR2 YYNGEE. The CDR3 has 15 amino acids. V gave up 0 bases and J gave up 0 bases, with 9 bases separating them. The full variable domain, with the rest looked up from reference TRBV9 and TRBJ1-1, is DSGVTQTPKHLITATGQRVTLRCSPRSGDLSVYWYQQSLDQGLQFLIQYYNGEERAKGNILERFSAQQFPDLHSELNLSSLELGDSALYFCASSVGRTMNTEAFFGQGTRLTVV.

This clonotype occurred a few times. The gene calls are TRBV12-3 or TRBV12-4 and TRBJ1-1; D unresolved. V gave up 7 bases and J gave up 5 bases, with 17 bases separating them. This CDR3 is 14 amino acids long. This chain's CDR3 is CASMGNRPETEAFF. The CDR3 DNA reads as TGTGCCAGCATGGGGAACCGCCCGGAGACTGAAGCTTTCTTT.

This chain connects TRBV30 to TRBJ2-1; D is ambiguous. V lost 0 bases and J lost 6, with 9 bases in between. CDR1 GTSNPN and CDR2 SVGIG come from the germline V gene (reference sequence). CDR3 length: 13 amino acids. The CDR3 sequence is CAWSVSSSNEQFF. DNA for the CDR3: TGTGCCTGGAGTGTATCGAGTTCCAATGAGCAGTTCTTC.

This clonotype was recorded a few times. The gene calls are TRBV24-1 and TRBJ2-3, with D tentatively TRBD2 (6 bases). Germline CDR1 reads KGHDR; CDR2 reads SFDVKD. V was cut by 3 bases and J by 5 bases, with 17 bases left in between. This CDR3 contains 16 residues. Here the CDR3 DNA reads TGTGCCACCAGTGATCAAACCGGGACTTGTAAAGATACGCAGTATTTT. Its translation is CATSDQTGTCKDTQYF.

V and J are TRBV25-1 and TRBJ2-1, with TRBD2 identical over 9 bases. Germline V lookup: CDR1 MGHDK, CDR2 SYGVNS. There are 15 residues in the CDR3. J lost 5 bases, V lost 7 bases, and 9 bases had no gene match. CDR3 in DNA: TGTGCCAGCATGGGGGCGGGAGGGTGGCACAATGAGCAGTTCTTC. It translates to CASMGAGGWHNEQFF.